This T cell receptor beta chain came from a study of OX40 agonist ivuxolimab in advanced cancers. Notes on the research overall: The costimulatory receptor OX40 (CD134) was targeted by ivuxolimab, a fully human IgG2 agonistic monoclonal antibody. Intravenous ivuxolimab was administered to patients every 2 weeks at six dose levels: 0.01, 0.1, 0.3, 1.5, 3 and 10 mg/kg. Of the roughly 52 patients in dose escalation, 19 had hepatocellular carcinoma, about 15 had melanoma, 9 had renal cell carcinoma and 9 had head and neck cancer. In the dose-escalation cohort, 70% to 85% of patients were male, and the mean age was approximately 64 years, with a range of about 20 to 90. Patients were allowed to have had prior anti-PD-1, anti-PD-L1 or anti-CTLA-4 therapy, and around 37% of the dose-escalation patients had previously received checkpoint inhibitors. Three dose-escalation patients achieved partial responses, one with hepatocellular carcinoma and two with cutaneous melanoma. Peripheral TCRbeta sequencing aimed to test whether ivuxolimab altered TCR sequence diversity and caused clonal T-cell expansion. The paper describes the monotherapy dose-escalation part (N of about 57 patients) of the phase I trial of ivuxolimab. General conclusions and limits of the study: Low levels of normalized T-cell clonal expansion were also seen in some patients who did not respond. Clonal expansion of both CD4+ and CD8+ blood T cells was observed from baseline to week 6 at doses 0.1 to 3.0 mg/kg. Which antigens the clonally expanded peripheral T cells were specific for was not determined. In the 0.1-3.0 mg/kg groups, partial responders were among the patients with the lowest normalized peripheral clonal expansion, particularly in CD8+ T cells. On average, CD8+ T cells showed more expanded clones than CD4+ T cells after ivuxolimab.

Measured from the cysteine to the phenylalanine, the CDR3 is 15 residues long. Here the CDR3 DNA is all that survives: 45 bases in frame from base 1. Clipping removes 2 bases from V and 11 bases from J, with 12 as the unmatched junction base count. The germline V gene supplies CDR1 SGHTA and CDR2 FQGNSA. Genomic DNA was extracted from sorted cells for sequencing of the TCRbeta CDR3 region. TCRbeta CDR3 regions were sequenced using the immunoSEQ Assay. TCRdb limited this immuneACCESS table to in-frame rearrangements with V and J called. A share of clones is missing; checked studies link under half to unresolved V genes, and the rest is unexplained. Counted in this sample were tens of thousands of clones; about 88% of them appeared once. The ten largest make up approximately 0.3% of the sample. The trial excluded patients who had a history of autoimmune disease or who were on systemic immunosuppression. Peripheral blood for TCR sequencing was drawn from every dose cohort at baseline, at cycle 4 day 1 and at cycle 7 day 1. The samples were drawn from a first-in-human, open-label, multicenter phase I dose-escalation trial of ivuxolimab. Adults with locally advanced or metastatic melanoma, renal cell carcinoma, hepatocellular carcinoma or head and neck squamous cell carcinoma were enrolled in the trial. CD4+ and CD8+ T cells were sorted separately from peripheral blood before TCR sequencing.

This clone was detected once. Its cognate antigen has yet to be identified. One base away there is no much larger clone; base qualities are not given. The sequence is built from TRBV7-2 and TRBJ1-1; TRBD1 lines up with 9 middle nucleotides. The sample in question was CD4+ or CD8+ T cells sorted from blood, obtained in a trial of the OX40 agonist ivuxolimab. This clonotype was sampled from an adult with an advanced solid tumor such as melanoma, head and neck, liver or kidney cancer. The nucleotide sequence reads as follows: TGTGCCAGCAGCTTAAATGGCGGGACAGGGTCTGGCGCTTTCTTT. It codes for CASSLNGGTGSGAFF.